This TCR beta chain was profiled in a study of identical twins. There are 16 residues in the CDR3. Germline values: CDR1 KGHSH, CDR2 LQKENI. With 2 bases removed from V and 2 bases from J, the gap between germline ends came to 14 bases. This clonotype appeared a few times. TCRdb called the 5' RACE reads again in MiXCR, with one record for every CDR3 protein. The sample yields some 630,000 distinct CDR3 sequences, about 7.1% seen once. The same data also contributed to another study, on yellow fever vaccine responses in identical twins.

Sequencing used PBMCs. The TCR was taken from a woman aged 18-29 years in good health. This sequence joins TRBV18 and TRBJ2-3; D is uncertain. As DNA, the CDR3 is TGTGCCAGCTCACCAACGACCAGCCTAAACACAGATACGCAGTATTTT. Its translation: CASSPTTSLNTDTQYF.